What follows are 14 T cell receptor beta chains derived from one specimen sequenced in a study of blood T cell repertoires in COVID-19. Clones were sequenced by immunoSEQ multiplex PCR, and TCRdb holds only the in-frame ones, with some missing. The sample carries more than 250,000 clones, about 82% recorded once. Sequenced material: peripheral blood. The receptor set was obtained from a man in his fifties with active or convalescent COVID-19.

The CDR3 nucleotides read TGTGCCAGCAGCTTACGGACAGGGAAAAGCTCTGGAAACACCATATATTTT. Translating it yields CASSLRTGKSSGNTIYF. The V gene is TRBV11-2, the J gene TRBJ1-3; 8 bases agree with TRBD1. The CDR3 extends over 17 amino acids. From germline, CDR1 is SGHAT and CDR2 FQNNGV. Unmatched junction bases numbered 6, after V lost 2 bases and J lost 0 bases.

The V and J genes are TRBV18 and TRBJ1-1; 7 bases are a match to TRBD1. Trimming removed 3 bases from V and 11 bases from J; junction bases left unmatched: 6. CDR3 size: 12 residues. Germline assignment: CDR1 KGHSH and CDR2 LQKENI. The CDR3 here is CASSPRGLDAFF. The CDR3 DNA sequence: TGTGCCAGCTCACCGAGGGGGCTGGATGCTTTCTTT.

J is TRBJ2-4 and V is TRBV6-6; 7 nucleotides match TRBD1. The CDR3 consists of 14 residues. Trimming took 7 bases from V and 0 from J; bases not matched to a gene: 3. The germline V gene encodes CDR1 MNHNY and CDR2 SVGAGI (reference sequence). The CDR3 protein is CASTGGSAKNIQYF. The DNA for the CDR3 is TGTGCCAGCACAGGGGGATCAGCCAAAAACATTCAGTACTTC.

The V call is TRBV2, the J call TRBJ2-7; 8 bases agree with TRBD1. With V trimmed by 7 bases and J by 1 base, 9 bases remained unmatched. The CDR3 sequence is 15 residues long. Germline V gene lookup returns CDR1 SNHLY and CDR2 FYNNEI. As DNA, the CDR3 is TGTGCCAGCACCTATCAGGGGGCGGTATCCTACGAGCAGTACTTC. It codes for CASTYQGAVSYEQYF.

This clone was observed at least ten times. The genes are TRBV7-3 and TRBJ2-1; the match to TRBD2 covers 8 bases. Germline V gives CDR1 SGHTA, CDR2 FQGTGA. The CDR3 is made up of 15 amino acids. V was clipped by 5 bases and J by 8 bases; unmatched bases: 11. The CDR3, as DNA: TGTGCCAGCAGCCAAAGCGGGAGCAGCCAGTATGAGCAGTTCTTC. Encoded protein: CASSQSGSSQYEQFF.

The V and J genes are TRBV5-1 and TRBJ1-2; possible D gene TRBD1, 6 bases. The germline CDR1 and CDR2 sequences are SGHRS and YFSETQ. V was shortened by 1 base and J by 6 bases, with 16 bases between the two germline ends. This CDR3 region has 15 residues. The CDR3 DNA sequence: TGCGCCAGCAGCTTGAGTGCTGGTTCAGGGGATGGCTACACCTTC. This gives the protein CASSLSAGSGDGYTF.

The rearrangement uses TRBV9 and TRBJ2-7, with 11 bases lining up with TRBD2. The CDR3 contains 15 residues. CDR1 is SGDLS, CDR2 YYNGEE, per germline. V shed 4 bases, J shed 0 bases, and the junction held 3 bases outside the gene matches. CDR3 in amino acids: CASSTGTSGSYEQYF. CDR3 DNA: TGTGCCAGCAGCACAGGGACTAGCGGCTCCTACGAGCAGTACTTC.

This clone was seen a few times. Other DNA sequences within the sample encode an identical CDR3. This chain uses TRBV5-1 with TRBJ2-5; tentative D call: TRBD1 (5 bases). V shed 0 bases and J shed 5 bases, with 11 bases lying between them. The CDR3 loop spans 14 amino acids. In germline, CDR1 is SGHRS, CDR2 YFSETQ. The CDR3 here is CASSLGQGRETQYF. The CDR3 nucleotides are TGCGCCAGCAGCTTGGGGCAGGGAAGGGAGACCCAGTACTTC.

This chain joins TRBV24-1 and TRBJ2-3, with D possibly matching TRBD2 (5 bases). The CDR3 runs 14 residues. Germline CDR1 KGHDR, CDR2 SFDVKD. With 4 bases removed from V and 4 bases from J, the gap between germline ends came to 11 bases. The CDR3 reads CATSDRGSADTQYF. The DNA for the CDR3 is TGTGCCACCAGTGACCGAGGGTCCGCAGATACGCAGTATTTT.

To note about this clone: The sample has other DNA sequences that encode this CDR3 too. The CDR3 here is CASSPRTDNSPLHF. The CDR3 nucleotides are TGTGCCAGCTCACCGAGGACAGACAATTCACCCCTCCACTTT. The chain couples TRBV18 to TRBJ1-6; the D gene is possibly TRBD1 (6 bases). Trimming removed 3 bases at V and 7 bases at J, with 10 bases between. Germline V CDR1 and CDR2: KGHSH, LQKENI. CDR3 length: 14 amino acids.

The chain links TRBV9 to TRBJ2-3, with 9 bases identical to TRBD1. The CDR3 totals 16 residues. V trimming: 3 bases; J trimming: 0 bases; junction bases outside the gene matches: 5. CDR1 and CDR2 (germline): SGDLS, YYNGEE. CDR3 in DNA: TGTGCCAGCAGCGGGGACAGGGCGCGGAGCACAGATACGCAGTATTTT. It is translated as CASSGDRARSTDTQYF.

The chain carries TRBV5-1 and TRBJ2-6; unclear D gene. CDR1 and CDR2 (germline): SGHRS, YFSETQ. There are 16 residues in the CDR3. V was pared by 7 bases and J by 4 bases, with 18 bases between. The CDR3 DNA follows: TGCGCCAGCTCCCAGCGAAGCGCGTCAGGGGCCAACGTCCTGACTTTC. Amino acid sequence: CASSQRSASGANVLTF.

This chain connects TRBV5-1 to TRBJ2-7, with D possibly TRBD1 on 5 matching bases. The CDR3 is made up of 14 amino acids. Trimming left V 4 bases short and J 1 base short, with 12 bases between. CDR1 SGHRS and CDR2 YFSETQ come from the germline V gene. The CDR3 DNA is TGCGCCAGCAGCGCCGAGACAGTTTCCTACGAGCAGTACTTC. The encoded protein is CASSAETVSYEQYF.

The V call is TRBV28, the J call TRBJ2-1, with 15 bases lining up with TRBD2. Germline V gene lookup returns CDR1 MDHEN and CDR2 SYDVKM. The CDR3 runs to 16 residues. The V gene end was trimmed by 4 bases and the J gene end by 9 bases; junction bases not matched to a gene: 7. In nucleotides, the CDR3 is TGTGCCAGCAGTTCCTGGACTAGCGGGAGGGCCGGTGAGCAGTTCTTC. It codes for CASSSWTSGRAGEQFF.